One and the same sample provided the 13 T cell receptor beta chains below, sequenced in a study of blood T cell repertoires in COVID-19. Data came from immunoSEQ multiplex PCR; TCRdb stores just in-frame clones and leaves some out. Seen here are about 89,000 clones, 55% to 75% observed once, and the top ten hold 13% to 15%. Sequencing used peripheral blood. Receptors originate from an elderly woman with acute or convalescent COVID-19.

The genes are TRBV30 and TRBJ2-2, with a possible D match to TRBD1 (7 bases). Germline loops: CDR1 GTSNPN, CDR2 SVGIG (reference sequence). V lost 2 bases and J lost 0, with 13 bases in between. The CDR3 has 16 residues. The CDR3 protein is CAWSPGGYPNTGELFF. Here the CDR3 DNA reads TGTGCCTGGAGTCCAGGGGGGTACCCGAACACCGGGGAGCTGTTTTTT.

The CDR3 DNA sequence: TGTGCCAGCAGCAAAGGACAGGGGCTCACTGAAGCTTTCTTT. Translated, it gives CASSKGQGLTEAFF. V gene TRBV9 combines with J gene TRBJ1-1, with 9 positions matching TRBD1. This CDR3 contains 14 residues. With 4 bases clipped from V and 4 bases from J, the junction kept 5 bases outside the gene matches. Germline CDR1 and CDR2: SGDLS and YYNGEE.

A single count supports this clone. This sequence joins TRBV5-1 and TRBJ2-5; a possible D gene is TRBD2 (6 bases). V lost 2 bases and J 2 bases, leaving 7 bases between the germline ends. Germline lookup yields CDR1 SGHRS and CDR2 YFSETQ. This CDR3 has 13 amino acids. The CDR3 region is CASSFGTQETQYF. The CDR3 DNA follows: TGCGCCAGCAGCTTTGGGACTCAAGAGACCCAGTACTTC.

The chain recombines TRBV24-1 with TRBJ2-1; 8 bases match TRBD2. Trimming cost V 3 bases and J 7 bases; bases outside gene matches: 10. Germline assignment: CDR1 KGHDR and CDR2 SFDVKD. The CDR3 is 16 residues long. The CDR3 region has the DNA TGTGCCACCAGTGATCCTATCGGGGGGGCAGGGAATGAGCAGTTCTTC. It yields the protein CATSDPIGGAGNEQFF.

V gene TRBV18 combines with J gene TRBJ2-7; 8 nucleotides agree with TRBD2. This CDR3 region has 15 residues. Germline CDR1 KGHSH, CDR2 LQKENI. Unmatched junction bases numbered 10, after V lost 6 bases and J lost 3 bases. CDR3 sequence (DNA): TGTGCCAGCTCCCCTGTCGGGGGGGACTACTACGAGCAGTACTTC. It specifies CASSPVGGDYYEQYF.

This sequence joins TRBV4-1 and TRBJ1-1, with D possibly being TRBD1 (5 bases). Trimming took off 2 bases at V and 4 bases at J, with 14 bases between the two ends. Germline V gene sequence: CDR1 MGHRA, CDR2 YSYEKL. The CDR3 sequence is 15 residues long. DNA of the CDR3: TGCGCCAGCAGCCAATCCGGGACTTTAGGCACTGAAGCTTTCTTT. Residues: CASSQSGTLGTEAFF.

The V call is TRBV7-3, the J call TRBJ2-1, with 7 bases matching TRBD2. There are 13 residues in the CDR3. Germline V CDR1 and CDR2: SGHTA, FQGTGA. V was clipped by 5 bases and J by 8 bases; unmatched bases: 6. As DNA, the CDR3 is TGTGCCAGCAGCGAAAGGGACTATCATGAGCAGTTCTTC. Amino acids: CASSERDYHEQFF.

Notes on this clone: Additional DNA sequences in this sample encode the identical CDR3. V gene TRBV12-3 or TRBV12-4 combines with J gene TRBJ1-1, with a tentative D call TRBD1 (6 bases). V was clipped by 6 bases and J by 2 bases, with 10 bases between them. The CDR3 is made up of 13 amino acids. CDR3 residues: CASRRTVNTEAFF. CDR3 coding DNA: TGTGCCAGCAGGCGGACAGTCAACACTGAAGCTTTCTTT.

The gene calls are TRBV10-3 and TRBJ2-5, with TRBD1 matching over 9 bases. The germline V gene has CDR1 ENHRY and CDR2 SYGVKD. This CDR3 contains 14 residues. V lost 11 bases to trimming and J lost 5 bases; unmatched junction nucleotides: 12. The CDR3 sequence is CAVRPHRGLETQYF. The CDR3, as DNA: TGTGCCGTCCGTCCCCACAGGGGGCTGGAGACCCAGTACTTC.

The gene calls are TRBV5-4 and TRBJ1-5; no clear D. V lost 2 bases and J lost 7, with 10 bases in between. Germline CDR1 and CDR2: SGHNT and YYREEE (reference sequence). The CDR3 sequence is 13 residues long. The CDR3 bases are TGTGCCAGCAGCTTCTTCCCGGGGCAGCCCCAGCATTTT. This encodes CASSFFPGQPQHF.

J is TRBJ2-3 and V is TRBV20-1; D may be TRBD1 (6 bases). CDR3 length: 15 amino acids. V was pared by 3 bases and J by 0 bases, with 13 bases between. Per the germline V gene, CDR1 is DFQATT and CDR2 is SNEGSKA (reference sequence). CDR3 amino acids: CSASVRGRSTDTQYF. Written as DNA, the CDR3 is TGCAGTGCTAGTGTCAGGGGAAGAAGCACAGATACGCAGTATTTT.

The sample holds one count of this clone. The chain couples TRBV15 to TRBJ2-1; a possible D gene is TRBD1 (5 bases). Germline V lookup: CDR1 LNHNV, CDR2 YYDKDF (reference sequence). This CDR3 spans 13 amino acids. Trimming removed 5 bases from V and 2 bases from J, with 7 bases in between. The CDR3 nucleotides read TGTGCCACCAGCTCGACAGCCTACAATGAGCAGTTCTTC. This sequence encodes CATSSTAYNEQFF.

Here the CDR3 reads CASSVRGTISTDTQYF. The CDR3 DNA follows: TGTGCCAGCAGCGTTAGGGGGACTATTAGCACAGATACGCAGTATTTT. The rearrangement uses TRBV7-2 and TRBJ2-3; D is perhaps TRBD2 (7 bases). CDR1 is SGHTA, CDR2 FQGNSA, per germline. Trimming took 5 bases from V and 0 from J, leaving 15 bases between them. The CDR3 covers 16 residues.